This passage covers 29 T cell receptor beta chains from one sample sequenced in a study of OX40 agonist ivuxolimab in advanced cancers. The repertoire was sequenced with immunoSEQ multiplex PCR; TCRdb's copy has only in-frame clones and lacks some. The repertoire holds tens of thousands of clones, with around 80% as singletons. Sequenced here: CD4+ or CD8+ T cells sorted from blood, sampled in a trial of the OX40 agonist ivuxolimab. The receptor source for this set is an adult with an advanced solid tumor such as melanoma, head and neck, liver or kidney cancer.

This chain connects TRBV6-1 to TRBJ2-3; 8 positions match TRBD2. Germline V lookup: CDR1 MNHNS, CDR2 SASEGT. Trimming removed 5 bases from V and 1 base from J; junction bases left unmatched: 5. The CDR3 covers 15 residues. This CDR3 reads CASSPPGGGTDTQYF. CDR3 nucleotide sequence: TGTGCCAGCAGTCCCCCGGGGGGGGGCACAGATACGCAGTATTTT.

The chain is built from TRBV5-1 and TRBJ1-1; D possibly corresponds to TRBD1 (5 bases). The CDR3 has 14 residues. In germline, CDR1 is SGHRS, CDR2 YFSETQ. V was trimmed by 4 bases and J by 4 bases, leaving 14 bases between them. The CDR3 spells CASSASGKSTEAFF. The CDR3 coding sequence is TGCGCCAGCAGCGCCTCAGGGAAGAGCACTGAAGCTTTCTTT.

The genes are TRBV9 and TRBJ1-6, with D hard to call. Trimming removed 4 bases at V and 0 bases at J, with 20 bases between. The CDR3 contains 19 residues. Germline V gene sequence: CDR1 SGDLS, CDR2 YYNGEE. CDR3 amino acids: CASSPTIRLLSSYNSPLHF. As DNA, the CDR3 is TGTGCCAGCAGCCCAACCATACGACTTCTGAGCTCCTATAATTCACCCCTCCACTTT.

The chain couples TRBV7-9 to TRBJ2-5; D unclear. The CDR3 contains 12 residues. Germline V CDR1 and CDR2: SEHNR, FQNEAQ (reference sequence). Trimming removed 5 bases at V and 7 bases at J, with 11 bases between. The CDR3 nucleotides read TGTGCCAGCAGCCCCATTCAAAGGACCCAGTACTTC. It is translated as CASSPIQRTQYF.

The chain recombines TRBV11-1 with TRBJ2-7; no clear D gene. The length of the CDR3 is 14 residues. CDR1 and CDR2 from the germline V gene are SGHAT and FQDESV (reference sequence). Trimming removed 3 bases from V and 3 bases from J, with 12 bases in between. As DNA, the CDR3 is TGTGCCAGCAGCTTCGACCGGAGCCGCTACGAGCAGTACTTC. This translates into CASSFDRSRYEQYF.

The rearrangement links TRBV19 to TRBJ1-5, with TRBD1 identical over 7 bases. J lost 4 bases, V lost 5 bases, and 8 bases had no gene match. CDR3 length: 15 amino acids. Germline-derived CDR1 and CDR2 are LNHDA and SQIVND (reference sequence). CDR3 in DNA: TGTGCCAGTAGTTCTGGAGGGGGCCCAAATCAGCCCCAGCATTTT. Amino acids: CASSSGGGPNQPQHF.

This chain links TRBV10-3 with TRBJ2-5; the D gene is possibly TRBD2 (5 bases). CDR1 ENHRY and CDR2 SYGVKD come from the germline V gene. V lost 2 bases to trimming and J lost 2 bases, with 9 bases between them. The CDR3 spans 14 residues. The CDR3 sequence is CAISERGEQETQYF. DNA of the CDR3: TGTGCCATCAGTGAGCGTGGGGAGCAAGAGACCCAGTACTTC.

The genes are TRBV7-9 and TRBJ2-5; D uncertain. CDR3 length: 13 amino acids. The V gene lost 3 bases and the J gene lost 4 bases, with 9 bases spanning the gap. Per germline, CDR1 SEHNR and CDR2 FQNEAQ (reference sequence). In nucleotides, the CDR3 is TGTGCCAGCAGCTTCGATCTAACAGAGACCCAGTACTTC. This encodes CASSFDLTETQYF.

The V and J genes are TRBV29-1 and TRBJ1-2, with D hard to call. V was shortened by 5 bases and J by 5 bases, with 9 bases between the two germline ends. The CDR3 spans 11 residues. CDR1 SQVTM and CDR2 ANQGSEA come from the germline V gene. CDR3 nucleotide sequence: TGCAGCGTTTGGAGGGAGTATGGCTACACCTTC. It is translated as CSVWREYGYTF.

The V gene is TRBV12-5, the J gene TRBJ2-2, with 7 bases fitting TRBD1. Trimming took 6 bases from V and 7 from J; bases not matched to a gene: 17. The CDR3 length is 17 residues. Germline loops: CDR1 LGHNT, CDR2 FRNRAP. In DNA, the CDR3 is TGTGCTAGTGGCTTTGGGAAGAGACAGGGAAAGGGCGGGGAGCTGTTTTTT. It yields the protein CASGFGKRQGKGGELFF. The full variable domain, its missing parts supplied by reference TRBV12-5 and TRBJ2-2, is DARVTQTPRHKVTEMGQEVTMRCQPILGHNTVFWYRQTMMQGLELLAYFRNRAPLDDSGMPKDRFSAEMPDATLATLKIQPSEPRDSAVYFCASGFGKRQGKGGELFFGEGSRLTVL.

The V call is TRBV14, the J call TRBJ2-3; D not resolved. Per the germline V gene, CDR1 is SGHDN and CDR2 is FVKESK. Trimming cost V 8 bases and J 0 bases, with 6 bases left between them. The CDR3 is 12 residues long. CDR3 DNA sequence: TGTGCCAGCGGTAAGAGCACAGATACGCAGTATTTT. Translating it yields CASGKSTDTQYF. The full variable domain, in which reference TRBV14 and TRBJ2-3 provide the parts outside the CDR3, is EAGVTQFPSHSVIEKGQTVTLRCDPISGHDNLYWYRRVMGKEIKFLLHFVKESKQDESGMPNNRFLAERTGGTYSTLKVQPAELEDSGVYFCASGKSTDTQYFGPGTRLTVL.

For the CDR3, the DNA is TGTGCCAGTATTGAGGGTGGAGCGGGGGCCAACGTCCTGACTTTC. Translating gives CASIEGGAGANVLTF. The chain combines TRBV6-6 with TRBJ2-6, with a weak D call TRBD2 (5 bases). The CDR3 consists of 15 residues. V lost 9 bases and J lost 4, with 16 bases in between. Per the germline V gene, CDR1 is MNHNY and CDR2 is SVGAGI (reference sequence).

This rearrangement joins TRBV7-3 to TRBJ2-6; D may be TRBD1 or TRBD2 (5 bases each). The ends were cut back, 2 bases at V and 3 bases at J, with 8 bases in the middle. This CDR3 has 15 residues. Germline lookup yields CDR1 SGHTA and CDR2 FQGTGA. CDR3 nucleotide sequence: TGTGCCAGCAGCTTATGGGGGAATGGGGCCAACGTCCTGACTTTC. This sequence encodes CASSLWGNGANVLTF.

The CDR3 sequence: CASSFYLSSGANVLTF. The CDR3, as DNA: TGTGCCAGCAGCTTCTACCTCTCCTCTGGGGCCAACGTCCTGACTTTC. The J gene is TRBJ2-6, the V gene TRBV5-4; D ambiguous. The CDR3 is made up of 16 amino acids. Trimming stripped 2 bases from V and 0 bases from J, with 9 bases between. Germline V CDR1 and CDR2: SGHNT, YYREEE (reference sequence).

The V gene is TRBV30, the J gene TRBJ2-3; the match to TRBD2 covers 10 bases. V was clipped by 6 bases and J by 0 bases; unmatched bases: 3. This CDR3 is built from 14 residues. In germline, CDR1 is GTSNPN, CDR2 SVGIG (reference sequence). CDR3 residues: CACSGGASTDTQYF. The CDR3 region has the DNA TGTGCCTGCAGCGGGGGGGCGAGCACAGATACGCAGTATTTT.

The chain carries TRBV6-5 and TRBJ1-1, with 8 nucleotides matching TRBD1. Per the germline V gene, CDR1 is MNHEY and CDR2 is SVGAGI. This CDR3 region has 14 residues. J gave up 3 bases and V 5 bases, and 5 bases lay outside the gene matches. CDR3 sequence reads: CASSTTDRDTEAFF. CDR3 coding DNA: TGTGCCAGCAGTACTACGGACAGGGACACTGAAGCTTTCTTT.

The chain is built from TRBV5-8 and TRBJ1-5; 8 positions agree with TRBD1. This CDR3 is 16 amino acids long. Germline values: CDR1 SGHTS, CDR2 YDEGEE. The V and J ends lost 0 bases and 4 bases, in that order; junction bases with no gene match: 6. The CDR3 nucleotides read TGTGCCAGCAGCTTGGGACAGGGGTTTAATAATCAGCCCCAGCATTTT. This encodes CASSLGQGFNNQPQHF.

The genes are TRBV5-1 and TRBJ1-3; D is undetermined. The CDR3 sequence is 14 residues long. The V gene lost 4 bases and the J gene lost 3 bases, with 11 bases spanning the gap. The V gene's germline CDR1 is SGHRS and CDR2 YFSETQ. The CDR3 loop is CASSLSTVGNTIYF. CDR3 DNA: TGCGCCAGCAGCCTTTCGACTGTTGGAAACACCATATATTTT.

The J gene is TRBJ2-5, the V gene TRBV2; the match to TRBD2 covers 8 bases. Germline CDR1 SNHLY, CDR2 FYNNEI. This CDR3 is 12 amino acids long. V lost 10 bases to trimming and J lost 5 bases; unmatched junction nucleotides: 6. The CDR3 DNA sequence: TGTGCCACCGAGAGCGGGGGTGAGACCCAGTACTTC. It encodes CATESGGETQYF. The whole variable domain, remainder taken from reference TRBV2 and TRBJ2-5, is EPEVTQTPSHQVTQMGQEVILRCVPISNHLYFYWYRQILGQKVEFLVSFYNNEISEKSEIFDDQFSVERPDGSNFTLKIRSTKLEDSAMYFCATESGGETQYFGPGTRLLVL.

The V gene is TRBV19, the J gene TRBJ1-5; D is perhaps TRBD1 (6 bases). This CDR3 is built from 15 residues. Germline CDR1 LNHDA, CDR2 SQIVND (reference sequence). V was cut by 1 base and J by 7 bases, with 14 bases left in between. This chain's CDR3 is CASSIGGGRGQPQHF. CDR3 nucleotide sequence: TGTGCCAGTAGTATAGGAGGGGGTAGAGGGCAGCCCCAGCATTTT.

CDR3 in amino acids: CSARTGNTIYF. CDR3 bases: TGCAGTGCTAGGACTGGAAACACCATATATTTT. V gene TRBV20-1 combines with J gene TRBJ1-3; D gene ambiguous. Looked up from germline, CDR1 is DFQATT and CDR2 is SNEGSKA (reference sequence). The CDR3 is 11 residues long. V lost 3 bases and J 2 bases, leaving 2 bases between the germline ends.

This chain's CDR3 is CASSRGGPITDTQYF. The CDR3 DNA follows: TGTGCCAGCAGTAGGGGGGGCCCTATCACAGATACGCAGTATTTT. The chain uses TRBV6-5 and TRBJ2-3; D possibly corresponds to TRBD2 (7 bases). Between the trimmed V and J ends, which lost 5 bases and 2 bases, there was a span of 14 bases. CDR1 and CDR2 from the germline V gene are MNHEY and SVGAGI. CDR3 length: 15 amino acids.

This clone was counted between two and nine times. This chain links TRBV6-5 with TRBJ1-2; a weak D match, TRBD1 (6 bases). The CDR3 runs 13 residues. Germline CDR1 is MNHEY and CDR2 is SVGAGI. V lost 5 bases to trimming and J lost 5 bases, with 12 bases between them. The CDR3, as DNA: TGTGCCAGCAGTCCGACAGGCGGTTATGGCTACACCTTC. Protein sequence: CASSPTGGYGYTF.

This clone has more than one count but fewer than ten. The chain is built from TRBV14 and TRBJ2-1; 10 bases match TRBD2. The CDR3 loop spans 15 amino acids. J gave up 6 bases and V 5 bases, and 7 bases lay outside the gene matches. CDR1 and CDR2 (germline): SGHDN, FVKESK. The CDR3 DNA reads TGTGCCAGCAGCTCCACCGGGACTAGCGTCAATGAGCAGTTCTTC. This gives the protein CASSSTGTSVNEQFF.

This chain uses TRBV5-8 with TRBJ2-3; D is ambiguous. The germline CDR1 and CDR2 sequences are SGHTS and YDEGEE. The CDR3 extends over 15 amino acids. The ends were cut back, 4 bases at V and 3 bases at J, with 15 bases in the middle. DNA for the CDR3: TGTGCCAGCAGCAGATGGCCGCCGGAGACAGATACGCAGTATTTT. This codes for CASSRWPPETDTQYF.

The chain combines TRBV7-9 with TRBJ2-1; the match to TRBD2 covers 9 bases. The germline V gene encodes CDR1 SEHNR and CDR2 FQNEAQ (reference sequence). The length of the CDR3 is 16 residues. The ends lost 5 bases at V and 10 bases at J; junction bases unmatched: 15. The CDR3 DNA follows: TGTGCCAGCAGCGGAAGGGCTAGCGGGGTGATTAGAGAGCAGTTCTTC. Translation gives CASSGRASGVIREQFF.

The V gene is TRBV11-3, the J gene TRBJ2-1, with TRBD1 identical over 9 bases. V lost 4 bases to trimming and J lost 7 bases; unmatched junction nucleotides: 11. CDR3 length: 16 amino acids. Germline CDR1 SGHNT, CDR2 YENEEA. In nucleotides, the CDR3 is TGTGCCAGCAGCTCCGGGACAGGGCGAACTAGAAATGAGCAGTTCTTC. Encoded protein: CASSSGTGRTRNEQFF.

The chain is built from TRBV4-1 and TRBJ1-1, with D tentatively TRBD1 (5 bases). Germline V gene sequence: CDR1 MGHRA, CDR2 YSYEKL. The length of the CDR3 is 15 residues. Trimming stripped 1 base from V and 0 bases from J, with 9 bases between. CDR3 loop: CASSQGQPMNTEAFF. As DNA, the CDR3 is TGCGCCAGCAGCCAAGGACAGCCCATGAACACTGAAGCTTTCTTT.

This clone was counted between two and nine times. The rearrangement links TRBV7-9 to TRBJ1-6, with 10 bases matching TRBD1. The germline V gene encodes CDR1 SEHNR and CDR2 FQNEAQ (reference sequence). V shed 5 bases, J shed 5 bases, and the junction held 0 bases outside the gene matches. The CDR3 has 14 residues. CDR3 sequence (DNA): TGTGCCAGCAGCGGGACAGGGGATAATTCACCCCTCCACTTT. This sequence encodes CASSGTGDNSPLHF.